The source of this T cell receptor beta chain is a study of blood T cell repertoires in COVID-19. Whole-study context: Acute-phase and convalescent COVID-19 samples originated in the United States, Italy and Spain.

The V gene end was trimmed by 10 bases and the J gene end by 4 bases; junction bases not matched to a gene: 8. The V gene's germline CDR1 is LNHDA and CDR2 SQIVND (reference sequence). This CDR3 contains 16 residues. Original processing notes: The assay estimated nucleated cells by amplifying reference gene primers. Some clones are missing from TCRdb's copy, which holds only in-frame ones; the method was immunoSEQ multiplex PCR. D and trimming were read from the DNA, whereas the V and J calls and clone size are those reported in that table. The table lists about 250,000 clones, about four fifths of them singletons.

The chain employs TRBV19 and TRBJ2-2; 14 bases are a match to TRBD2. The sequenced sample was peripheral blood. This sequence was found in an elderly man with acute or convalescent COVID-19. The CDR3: CATLGLAGGSTGELFF. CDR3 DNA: TGTGCCACCTTAGGACTAGCGGGAGGAAGCACCGGGGAGCTGTTTTTT.